Following are 18 T cell receptor beta chains from one sample sequenced in a study of long-term antiretroviral therapy in people with HIV. Survey level was the resolution at which the v3.0 immunoSEQ assay ran. Sequenced by immunoSEQ multiplex PCR; TCRdb stores in-frame clones only, minus some. The repertoire consists of under 30,000 clones, with about four fifths occurring once and the leading ten covering about 4.6%. Sample: unsorted PBMCs, taken 3 years after starting antiretroviral therapy. Receptors were obtained from a man younger than 30 with HIV.

J is TRBJ2-3 and V is TRBV11-3; D is possibly TRBD1 (7 bases). Trimming left V 5 bases short and J 9 bases short, with 15 bases between. This CDR3 comprises 13 residues. CDR1 SGHNT and CDR2 YENEEA come from the germline V gene. The CDR3, as DNA: TGTGCCAGCAGCGAGGGGGCGGGGAACACGCAGTATTTT. Translation gives CASSEGAGNTQYF.

This rearrangement joins TRBV28 to TRBJ2-7, with D possibly being TRBD2 (5 bases). V was clipped by 5 bases and J by 2 bases, with 16 bases between them. This CDR3 spans 15 amino acids. Germline V gene lookup returns CDR1 MDHEN and CDR2 SYDVKM. The CDR3 DNA reads TGTGCCAGCAGTACTCCTAGGGAGACCGCCTACGAGCAGTACTTC. Translated: CASSTPRETAYEQYF.

The V and J genes are TRBV13 and TRBJ2-2; D gene uncertain. The ends were cut back, 3 bases at V and 4 bases at J, with 3 bases in the middle. Germline V gene data show CDR1 as PRHDT and CDR2 as FYEKMQ (reference sequence). The CDR3 contains 12 residues. CDR3 bases: TGTGCCAGCAGCTTGGTCACCGGGGAGCTGTTTTTT. It yields the protein CASSLVTGELFF.

V and J are TRBV7-9 and TRBJ2-3; D remains ambiguous. Germline values: CDR1 SEHNR, CDR2 FQNEAQ (reference sequence). CDR3 size: 14 residues. V was trimmed by 5 bases and J by 2 bases, leaving 11 bases between them. DNA for the CDR3: TGTGCCAGCAGCCCCTACTCAGACACAGATACGCAGTATTTT. It translates to CASSPYSDTDTQYF.

The rearrangement uses TRBV13 and TRBJ2-5; D possibly corresponds to TRBD1 (5 bases). The ends were cut back, 4 bases at V and 2 bases at J, with 14 bases in the middle. Germline CDR1 is PRHDT and CDR2 is FYEKMQ (reference sequence). The CDR3 has 15 amino acids. The CDR3 region is CASSSPGRGQETQYF. As DNA, the CDR3 is TGTGCCAGCAGCTCGCCGGGTAGGGGACAAGAGACCCAGTACTTC.

This chain uses TRBV10-3 with TRBJ2-7, with 9 bases identical to TRBD1. The V segment lost 2 bases and the J segment 3 bases; nucleotides outside the gene matches: 5. There are 15 residues in the CDR3. Germline V CDR1 and CDR2: ENHRY, SYGVKD. CDR3 loop: CAISEGTGNFYEQYF. The CDR3 DNA follows: TGTGCCATCAGTGAGGGGACAGGGAACTTCTACGAGCAGTACTTC.

Note on this clone: The germline gene is not matched at one end of the junction; a read error may be the cause. The genes are TRBV29-1 and TRBJ1-1, with TRBD1 matching over 9 bases. Germline V gives CDR1 SQVTM, CDR2 ANQGSEA. The CDR3 length is 13 residues. The CDR3 DNA follows: TGCAGCGTTGGGGGTAGACAGGGGGGTGAAACTTTCTTT. Its protein product is CSVGGRQGGETFF.

The gene calls are TRBV6-9 and TRBJ1-5, with TRBD1 identical over 8 bases. This CDR3 region has 19 residues. CDR1 MNHGY and CDR2 SVAAGI come from the germline V gene. The J segment lost 0 bases and the V segment lost 9 bases, leaving 19 bases of the junction unmatched. The CDR3 DNA sequence: TGTGCCAGAGTCGAAGAAGGACAGGGAGGTTCATGTAGCAATCAGCCCCAGCATTTT. Its protein product is CARVEEGQGGSCSNQPQHF.

The chain links TRBV7-5 to TRBJ2-7. TRBV7-5 is a documented pseudogene. The CDR3 is 14 amino acids. The CDR3 DNA is TGTGCCAGAAGCTTAAAGGCAAGGACGGACGAGCAGTACTTC. Translating it yields CARSLKARTDEQYF.

The table lists this clone with a few counts. The chain links TRBV6-4 to TRBJ1-6; TRBD1 agrees at 8 bases. Germline V gene lookup returns CDR1 MRHNA and CDR2 SNTAGT. The CDR3 consists of 14 residues. J gave up 5 bases and V 7 bases, and 4 bases lay outside the gene matches. The CDR3 loop reads CASIRDRNNSPLHF. The CDR3 DNA sequence: TGTGCCAGCATCAGGGACAGGAATAATTCACCCCTCCACTTT.

This chain links TRBV7-3 with TRBJ2-1; D remains unclear. The CDR3 consists of 13 residues. The ends were cut back, 7 bases at V and 2 bases at J, with 9 bases in the middle. CDR1 is SGHTA, CDR2 FQGTGA, per germline. The CDR3 coding sequence is TGTGCCAGCACCATAGGCCCCTACAATGAGCAGTTCTTC. This codes for CASTIGPYNEQFF.

CDR3 in amino acids: CASSITDTQYF. The CDR3 DNA is TGTGCCAGTAGTATAACAGATACGCAGTATTTT. This chain connects TRBV19 to TRBJ2-3; D remains unclear. This CDR3 region has 11 residues. Germline-derived CDR1 and CDR2 are LNHDA and SQIVND (reference sequence). Trimming stripped 2 bases from V and 3 bases from J, with 0 bases between.

The J gene is TRBJ2-7, the V gene TRBV5-1; the D gene is possibly TRBD1 (6 bases). Trimming removed 4 bases from V and 3 bases from J, with 14 bases in between. The CDR3 contains 14 residues. CDR1 and CDR2 from the germline V gene are SGHRS and YFSETQ. The chain's CDR3 is CASSTTGSYYEQYF. CDR3 coding DNA: TGCGCCAGCAGCACGACAGGATCTTACTACGAGCAGTACTTC. The full variable domain, with the rest looked up from reference TRBV5-1 and TRBJ2-7, is KAGVTQTPRYLIKTRGQQVTLSCSPISGHRSVSWYQQTPGQGLQFLFEYFSETQRNKGNFPGRFSGRQFSNSRSEMNVSTLELGDSALYLCASSTTGSYYEQYFGPGTRLTVT.

The rearrangement links TRBV2 to TRBJ2-1; 12 nucleotides match TRBD2. Per germline, CDR1 SNHLY and CDR2 FYNNEI. The CDR3 is 15 residues long. J was trimmed by 4 bases and V by 5 bases; bases with no gene match: 3. The CDR3 reads CASSPGLAGYNEQFF. The CDR3 DNA reads TGTGCCAGCAGTCCCGGACTAGCGGGGTACAATGAGCAGTTCTTC. Filled out from reference TRBV2 and TRBJ2-1, the complete variable domain reads EPEVTQTPSHQVTQMGQEVILRCVPISNHLYFYWYRQILGQKVEFLVSFYNNEISEKSEIFDDQFSVERPDGSNFTLKIRSTKLEDSAMYFCASSPGLAGYNEQFFGPGTRLTVL.

V is TRBV2 and J is TRBJ2-7, with D maybe TRBD2 (6 bases). The V end was cut by 8 bases, the J end by 5 bases, with 13 bases between. The V gene's germline CDR1 is SNHLY and CDR2 FYNNEI. The CDR3 runs 12 residues. CDR3 sequence (DNA): TGTGCCAGCGCCCGAGGGGAGGACGAGCAGTACTTC. It translates to CASARGEDEQYF.

The chain is built from TRBV7-2 and TRBJ1-1, with D hard to call. Germline V gene data show CDR1 as SGHTA and CDR2 as FQGNSA. V lost 5 bases and J 6 bases, leaving 19 bases between the germline ends. CDR3 size: 15 residues. Here the CDR3 DNA reads TGTGCCAGCAGCCTCCAGACCGGAGCTTTTGCTGAAGCTTTCTTT. It specifies CASSLQTGAFAEAFF.

This clone has just one count. This chain links TRBV10-3 with TRBJ1-1; TRBD1 might be the D (5 bases). Germline CDR1 and CDR2: ENHRY and SYGVKD. Trimming pared 6 bases from V and 0 bases from J, leaving 17 bases between. The CDR3 has 16 residues. The CDR3 nucleotides are TGTGCCATCAGAGAACCGGGACGGCTGATGAACACTGAAGCTTTCTTT. Amino acids: CAIREPGRLMNTEAFF.

V and J are TRBV21-1 and TRBJ1-5. TRBV21-1 has pseudogene status. The CDR3 contains 14 residues. The CDR3 protein is CASSNGRANQPQHF. For the CDR3, the DNA is TGTGCCAGCAGCAACGGGAGAGCCAATCAGCCCCAGCATTTT.